These 30 T cell receptor gamma chains came from one sample sequenced in a study of Vγ9Vδ2 T cells in congenital toxoplasmosis. TRGC- and TRDC-specific primers primed one-tube template-switch reverse transcription to make cDNA. The TRGC primer was designed to target TRGC1 and TRGC2 alike. TCRdb reanalysed the reads with CATT. The table includes 250 to 300 gamma-chain clones, 6% to 8.5% detected once. The specimen sequenced was gamma-delta T cells from blood. All receptors come from a child younger than 10 born to a mother with Toxoplasma gondii infection during pregnancy, either congenitally infected or uninfected (not recorded which).

By share, this clone counts as large. The chain employs TRGV10 and TRGJP2. TRGV10 qualifies as an ORF whose function is uncertain. V lost 8 bases to trimming and J lost 7 bases; unmatched junction nucleotides: 5. The CDR3 spans 12 residues. In DNA form, the CDR3 reads TGTGCTGCGTGGGTCAATGATTGGATCAAGACGTTT. Translating it yields CAAWVNDWIKTF.

This clone is large within its sample. The chain has TRGV9 and TRGJP. The trim removed 4 bases at V and 6 bases at J, leaving 3 bases unmatched. This CDR3 region has 15 residues. Per the germline V gene, CDR1 is GITISATS and CDR2 is ISYDGTV (reference sequence). The CDR3: CALWESELGKKIKVF. The CDR3 region has the DNA TGTGCCTTGTGGGAATCAGAGTTGGGCAAAAAAATCAAGGTATTT.

This clone was seen a few times. This is likely an artifact of a read error, given a far larger clone one base away. Other DNA sequences in the sample encode the same CDR3. The chain recombines TRGV2 with TRGJ1 or TRGJ2. Germline V gene lookup returns CDR1 EGSNGY and CDR2 YDSYNSKV. CDR3 size: 12 residues. The CDR3 region is CATWLNYYKKLF. The CDR3 DNA follows: TGTGCCACCTGGCTAAATTATTATAAGAAGCTCTTT.

By proportion, this clone is medium-sized (0.01 to 0.1%). V usage is TRGV9 and J usage is TRGJ1 or TRGJ2. Germline CDR1 reads GITISATS; CDR2 reads ISYDGTV (reference sequence). V was clipped by 0 bases and J by 3 bases; unmatched bases: 5. This CDR3 contains 14 residues. The CDR3 spells CALWEVQGYYKKLF. CDR3 bases: TGTGCCTTGTGGGAGGTGCAGGGTTATTATAAGAAACTCTTT.

This clone rates as large. V usage is TRGV9 and J usage is TRGJ1 or TRGJ2. Germline CDR1 GITISATS, CDR2 ISYDGTV (reference sequence). The junction had 2 bases not matched to a gene; V was cut back by 0 bases and J by 6 bases. The CDR3 totals 12 residues. The CDR3 loop reads CALWEVGYKKLF. The CDR3, as DNA: TGTGCCTTGTGGGAGGTGGGTTATAAGAAACTCTTT.

This clone is labeled large. V gene TRGV9 combines with J gene TRGJ1 or TRGJ2. Trimming cost V 3 bases and J 2 bases; bases outside gene matches: 7. Germline CDR1 reads GITISATS; CDR2 reads ISYDGTV (reference sequence). This CDR3 spans 14 amino acids. The CDR3 sequence is CALWEWSHYYKKLF. The CDR3 bases are TGTGCCTTGTGGGAGTGGTCTCATTATTATAAGAAACTCTTT.

By its share, this clone is medium-sized. This chain connects TRGV9 to TRGJP2. The CDR3 length is 15 residues. Germline loops: CDR1 GITISATS, CDR2 ISYDGTV (reference sequence). Losses at the gene ends were 0 bases for V and 1 base for J; bases not matched to a gene: 2. The CDR3, as DNA: TGTGCCTTGTGGGAGGTGATTAGTAGTGATTGGATCAAGACGTTT. Protein product: CALWEVISSDWIKTF.

This clone is categorized as large. V and J are TRGV10 and TRGJP1. TRGV10 carries the ORF label, with uncertain function. After removal of 13 bases from V and 8 bases from J, the junction contained 5 bases not matched to a gene. CDR3 size: 10 residues. The CDR3 DNA reads TGTGCTGGGGGGGGTTGGTTCAAGATATTT. Residues: CAGGGWFKIF.

In this sample, this clone is large. J is TRGJ1 or TRGJ2 and V is TRGV4. Germline V gene data show CDR1 as EGSTGY and CDR2 as YDSYTSSV. V dropped 5 bases and J dropped 2; count of bases not matched to a gene: 9. This CDR3 has 14 amino acids. In DNA form, the CDR3 reads TGTGCCACCTGGGGCCACGAGGATTATTATAAGAAACTCTTT. It encodes CATWGHEDYYKKLF.

About this clone: The protein TCRdb gives is from a much larger clone and does not agree with this DNA's translation at residue 6, likely a read error; the protein shown here comes from the DNA. This rearrangement joins TRGV9 to TRGJ1 or TRGJ2. Germline V gene lookup returns CDR1 GITISATS and CDR2 ISYDGTV (reference sequence). V shed 11 bases, J shed 12 bases, and the junction held 13 bases outside the gene matches. There are 10 residues in the CDR3. CDR3 in amino acids: CASCGHSKLF. In DNA form, the CDR3 reads TGTGCCTCATGCGGTCACTCGAAACTCTTT.

This clone has more than one count but fewer than ten. The protein TCRdb gives is from a much larger clone and does not agree with this DNA's translation at residue 8, likely a read error; the protein shown here comes from the DNA. This chain joins TRGV9 and TRGJ1 or TRGJ2. Per germline, CDR1 GITISATS and CDR2 ISYDGTV (reference sequence). The CDR3 has 11 amino acids. The V segment lost 1 base and the J segment 12 bases; nucleotides outside the gene matches: 6. CDR3 protein: CALWEVIRKLF. The CDR3 coding sequence is TGTGCCTTGTGGGAGGTAATTAGGAAACTCTTT.

This clone is termed medium-sized. This likely reflects a read error, since a far larger clone is one base away. Other nucleotide sequences from this sample produce the same CDR3. This chain joins TRGV9 and TRGJP. Germline V gene sequence: CDR1 GITISATS, CDR2 ISYDGTV (reference sequence). The CDR3 has 16 amino acids. The CDR3 DNA is TGTGCCTTGTGGGAGGTGCAACAGTTGGGCAAAAAAATCAAGGTATTT. Translated, it gives CALWEVQQLGKKIKVF.

This clone is deemed medium-sized. This sequence joins TRGV10 and TRGJ1 or TRGJ2. TRGV10 is an ORF; its function is uncertain. Trimming removed 8 bases from V and 3 bases from J; junction bases left unmatched: 11. The CDR3 covers 14 residues. CDR3 DNA sequence: TGTGCTGCGTGGGATCACCTCTCTTATTATAAGAAACTCTTT. Amino acid sequence: CAAWDHLSYYKKLF.

This clone is termed large (0.1 to 1%). The rearrangement uses TRGV8 and TRGJ1 or TRGJ2. The CDR3 has 11 amino acids. The junction had 7 bases not matched to a gene; V was cut back by 9 bases and J by 5 bases. CDR1 is VENAVY, CDR2 YDSYNSRV, per germline. CDR3 in DNA: TGTGCCACCCAAAAAAATTATAAGAAACTCTTT. It translates to CATQKNYKKLF.

This clone is medium-sized (0.01 to 0.1%). The chain uses TRGV10 and TRGJP1. TRGV10 falls under the ORF class, with uncertain function. V lost 11 bases, J lost 5 bases, and 6 bases stayed unmatched. This CDR3 has 12 amino acids. The DNA for the CDR3 is TGTGCTGCGAAAAATACTGGTTGGTTCAAGATATTT. Protein sequence: CAAKNTGWFKIF.

By proportion, this clone is medium-sized. V usage is TRGV9 and J usage is TRGJ1 or TRGJ2. J was trimmed by 7 bases and V by 1 base; bases with no gene match: 13. Germline CDR1 GITISATS, CDR2 ISYDGTV (reference sequence). The CDR3 has 15 residues. The CDR3 spells CALWEVRRVGYKKLF. The CDR3 coding sequence is TGTGCCTTGTGGGAGGTCCGGCGGGTTGGGTATAAGAAACTCTTT.

This clone is categorized as hyperexpanded. The identical CDR3 is also encoded by other nucleotide sequences in the sample. V gene TRGV9 combines with J gene TRGJP. CDR3 length: 16 amino acids. J gave up 4 bases and V 0 bases, and 0 bases lay outside the gene matches. Germline V gene data show CDR1 as GITISATS and CDR2 as ISYDGTV (reference sequence). CDR3 DNA: TGTGCCTTGTGGGAGGTGCAAGAGTTGGGCAAAAAAATCAAGGTATTT. It is translated as CALWEVQELGKKIKVF.

This clone is labeled large. The rearrangement joins TRGV10 to TRGJ1 or TRGJ2. TRGV10 is an ORF, with its function uncertain. Trimming took 8 bases from V and 4 from J; bases not matched to a gene: 9. CDR3 length: 13 amino acids. The CDR3 loop reads CAAWERGYYKKLF. The DNA for the CDR3 is TGTGCTGCGTGGGAAAGAGGGTATTATAAGAAACTCTTT.

Judged by abundance, this clone is large. The chain joins TRGV9 to TRGJP. This CDR3 region has 15 residues. V shed 1 base, J shed 9 bases, and the junction held 3 bases outside the gene matches. Looked up from germline, CDR1 is GITISATS and CDR2 is ISYDGTV (reference sequence). CDR3 sequence (DNA): TGTGCCTTGTGGGAGGTAGGGTTGGGCAAAAAAATCAAGGTATTT. Translated, it gives CALWEVGLGKKIKVF.

A word on this clone: A far larger clone differs by one base, so this is likely a read error. The chain is built from TRGV8 and TRGJP1. In germline, CDR1 is VENAVY, CDR2 YDSYNSRV. This CDR3 is built from 14 residues. The trim removed 1 base at V and 4 bases at J, leaving 3 bases unmatched. The CDR3 DNA reads TGTGCCACCTGGGATAGAATCACTGGTTGGTTCAAGATATTT. This sequence encodes CATWDRITGWFKIF.

In its sample, this clone ranks as hyperexpanded. The identical CDR3 is also encoded by other nucleotide sequences in the sample. The gene calls are TRGV2 and TRGJ1 or TRGJ2. Per germline, CDR1 EGSNGY and CDR2 YDSYNSKV. V shed 6 bases and J 1 base; nucleotides not matched to a gene: 3. This CDR3 has 12 residues. Here the CDR3 DNA reads TGTGCCACCTGGTTAAATTATTATAAGAAACTCTTT. Protein sequence: CATWLNYYKKLF.

This clone ranks as large (0.1 to 1%). The chain recombines TRGV9 with TRGJP2. The germline V gene has CDR1 GITISATS and CDR2 ISYDGTV (reference sequence). This CDR3 comprises 13 residues. Trimming removed 3 bases from V and 4 bases from J; junction bases left unmatched: 2. CDR3 nucleotides: TGTGCCTTGTGGGAGTTTAGTGATTGGATCAAGACGTTT. Encoded protein: CALWEFSDWIKTF.

Relative to its sample, this clone is large. This chain joins TRGV10 and TRGJ1 or TRGJ2. TRGV10 belongs to the ORF category, with a function that is uncertain. The CDR3 is 12 amino acids. Trimming took 8 bases from V and 5 from J; bases not matched to a gene: 7. The CDR3 DNA reads TGTGCTGCGTGGGATTACAATTATAAGAAACTCTTT. This translates into CAAWDYNYKKLF.

By share of the sample, this clone is large. This chain joins TRGV9 and TRGJ1 or TRGJ2. V shed 4 bases, J shed 0 bases, and the junction held 3 bases outside the gene matches. The CDR3 contains 13 residues. CDR1 is GITISATS and CDR2 is ISYDGTV in the germline V gene (reference sequence). CDR3 sequence (DNA): TGTGCCTTGTGGGACCCGAATTATTATAAGAAACTCTTT. Its translation: CALWDPNYYKKLF.

This clone showed up just a few times. A far larger clone is one nucleotide away, so this likely arose from a read error. In the same sample, other DNA sequences code for this CDR3. The V and J genes are TRGV9 and TRGJ1 or TRGJ2. CDR1 is GITISATS and CDR2 is ISYDGTV in the germline V gene (reference sequence). The CDR3 consists of 11 residues. The chain's CDR3 is CALWEVIGKLF. The CDR3 coding sequence is TGTGCCTTGTGGGAGGTAATTGGGAAACTCTTC.

This clone is labeled large (0.1 to 1%). V and J are TRGV3 and TRGJ1 or TRGJ2. Per germline, CDR1 VTNTFY and CDR2 YDVSTARD (reference sequence). The CDR3 contains 12 residues. V was clipped by 1 base and J by 3 bases; unmatched bases: 0. The CDR3 here is CATWDSYYKKLF. The CDR3 DNA is TGTGCCACCTGGGACAGTTATTATAAGAAACTCTTT.

A remark on this clone: This likely stems from a read error, as it lies one base from a far larger clone. V and J are TRGV9 and TRGJP. Germline V lookup: CDR1 GITISATS, CDR2 ISYDGTV (reference sequence). This CDR3 is 19 amino acids long. The CDR3 sequence: CALWEPYESIELGKKFKVF. The CDR3 region has the DNA TGTGCCTTGTGGGAGCCCTATGAATCGATAGAGTTGGGCAAAAAATTCAAGGTATTT.

Judged by abundance, this clone is medium-sized. V is TRGV9 and J is TRGJP. The junction had 7 bases not matched to a gene; V was cut back by 4 bases and J by 4 bases. The CDR3 is 17 amino acids. Germline assignment: CDR1 GITISATS and CDR2 ISYDGTV (reference sequence). In nucleotides, the CDR3 is TGTGCCTTGTGGGACCACTTTCAAGAGTTGGGCAAAAAAATCAAGGTATTT. It is translated as CALWDHFQELGKKIKVF.

This clone was seen only a few times. A far larger clone is just one base off, so this is likely a read error. The chain links TRGV9 to TRGJP. Germline V gives CDR1 GITISATS, CDR2 ISYDGTV (reference sequence). This CDR3 contains 17 residues. CDR3 loop: CALWESSAGLGKKIKLF. Here the CDR3 DNA reads TGTGCCTTGTGGGAGTCAAGTGCTGGGTTGGGCAAAAAAATCAAGCTATTT.

On this clone itself: This sequence is one base from a far larger clone and is likely a read error. Other DNA variants within this sample encode the same CDR3. The chain combines TRGV9 with TRGJP. The V gene's germline CDR1 is GITISATS and CDR2 ISYDGTV (reference sequence). V dropped 2 bases and J dropped 9; count of bases not matched to a gene: 13. The CDR3 has 18 residues. The CDR3 DNA is TGTGCCTTGTGGGAGGATACATCAGTCGGGTTGGGCAAAAAAATCAAGGTATTT. The encoded protein is CALWEDTSVGLGKKIKVF.